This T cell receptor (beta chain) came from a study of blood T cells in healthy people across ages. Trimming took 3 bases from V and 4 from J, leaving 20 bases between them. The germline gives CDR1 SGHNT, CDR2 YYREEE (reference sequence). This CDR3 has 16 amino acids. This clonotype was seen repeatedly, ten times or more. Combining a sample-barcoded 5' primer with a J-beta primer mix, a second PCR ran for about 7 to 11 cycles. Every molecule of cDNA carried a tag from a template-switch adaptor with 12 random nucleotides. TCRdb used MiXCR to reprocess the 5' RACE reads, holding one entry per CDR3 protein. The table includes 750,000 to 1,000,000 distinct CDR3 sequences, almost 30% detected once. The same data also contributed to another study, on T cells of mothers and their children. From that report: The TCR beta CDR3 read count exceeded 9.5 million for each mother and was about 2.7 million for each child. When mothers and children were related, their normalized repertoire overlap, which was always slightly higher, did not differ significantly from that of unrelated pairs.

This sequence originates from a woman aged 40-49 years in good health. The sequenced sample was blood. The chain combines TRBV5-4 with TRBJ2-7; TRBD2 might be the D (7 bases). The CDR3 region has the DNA TGTGCCAGCAGCTCCGGCGGGCGGGGGCCTCCTTACGAGCAGTACTTC. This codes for CASSSGGRGPPYEQYF.